The rows below give T cell receptor beta chains drawn from one sample of a study of T cells after yellow fever vaccination. One entry per CDR3 protein results from TCRdb running MiXCR on the 5' RACE reads. The sample lists more than 75,000 distinct CDR3 sequences; roughly 10% were seen once. Material: CD8+ T cells not binding an NS4B(214-222) dextramer, sorted from PBMCs, obtained around 15 days after the first yellow fever vaccination. These receptors all come from a man between 18 and 35 years old who received the YFV17D yellow fever vaccine. CDR3s include the opening cysteine and the closing phenylalanine or tryptophan. Each record gives: V gene, J gene, D gene, clone size, CDR3 protein, CDR3 DNA. D genes are given only for firm matches. Expanded clones are given a class, and other clones once, few, many or no size at all.

TRBV6-2/TRBV6-3,TRBJ2-3,TRBD1,few,CASSPGQGSTDTQYF,TGTGCCAGCAGTCCGGGACAGGGTAGCACAGATACGCAGTATTTT
TRBV12-3/TRBV12-4,TRBJ1-3,NA,NA,CASDRRNPGNTIYF,TGTGCCAGCGACAGGAGAAACCCTGGAAACACCATATATTTT
TRBV19,TRBJ2-3,TRBD2,NA,CASSISGGGSDTQYF,TGTGCCAGTAGTATTTCTGGCGGGGGGTCAGATACGCAGTATTTT
TRBV2,TRBJ2-5,TRBD2,few,CATLRGNSGGVRETQYF,TGTGCCACCCTGCGTGGGAATAGCGGGGGGGTAAGAGAGACCCAGTACTTC
TRBV7-9,TRBJ1-1,NA,few,CASSLGVESGAFF,TGTGCCAGCAGCTTAGGTGTGGAATCAGGGGCTTTCTTT
TRBV5-4,TRBJ1-2,TRBD1,few,CASSLQGASYGYTF,TGTGCCAGCAGCTTACAGGGGGCTAGCTATGGCTACACCTTC
TRBV6-5,TRBJ1-6,NA,few,CASSRVPYNSPLHF,TGTGCCAGCAGTCGGGTCCCTTATAATTCACCCCTCCACTTT
TRBV7-9,TRBJ1-3,NA,few,CASSSTRDSLPWDTIYF,TGTGCCAGCAGCTCTACCAGGGACTCCCTCCCCTGGGACACCATATATTTT
TRBV29-1,TRBJ2-7,NA,many,CSVVVGSGEQYF,TGCAGCGTTGTTGTAGGATCGGGGGAGCAGTACTTC
TRBV5-1,TRBJ2-5,TRBD2,many,CASSLRLAGDRQETQYF,TGCGCCAGCAGCTTGCGACTAGCGGGGGACCGACAAGAGACCCAGTACTTC
TRBV3-1,TRBJ1-4,NA,few,CASSLSGVWEEKLFF,TGTGCCAGCAGCCTTTCCGGGGTATGGGAGGAAAAACTGTTTTTT